These 16 T cell receptor beta chains were all obtained from the same sample, sequenced in a study of shared clonotypes between healthy human individuals. Sequencing used immunoSEQ multiplex PCR; TCRdb keeps in-frame clones, though not all of them. This sample has 2,500,000 or so clones, with about nine tenths found just once. Source material: naive CD4+ T cells from PBMCs. Subset defined: CD45RA+ positively selected. The receptor set was obtained from a man between 18 and 29 years old in good health. Some clones in this sample may be carry-over from other donors' samples.

The chain carries TRBV5-8 and TRBJ1-1, with a weak D call TRBD1 (6 bases). The germline V and J ends were trimmed by 4 bases and 1 base, with 11 bases remaining between them. This CDR3 spans 14 amino acids. The germline V gene encodes CDR1 SGHTS and CDR2 YDEGEE. The CDR3 nucleotides are TGTGCCAGCAGCACCGGGACACCGAACACTGAAGCTTTCTTT. Residues: CASSTGTPNTEAFF. The full variable domain, rest sourced from reference TRBV5-8 and TRBJ1-1, is EAGVTQSPTHLIKTRGQQATLRCSPISGHTSVYWYQQALGLGLQFLLWYDEGEERNRGNFPPRFSGRQFPNYSSELNVNALELEDSALYLCASSTGTPNTEAFFGQGTRLTVV.

The CDR3, as DNA: TGCGCCAGCAAAGGAGGGGACACTCTAATCTATGGCTACACCTTC. This codes for CASKGGDTLIYGYTF. The chain employs TRBV5-1 and TRBJ1-2, with D perhaps matching TRBD1 (6 bases). The V gene's germline CDR1 is SGHRS and CDR2 YFSETQ. Trimming stripped 6 bases from V and 4 bases from J, with 19 bases between. The CDR3 is 15 residues long. The full variable domain, completed using reference TRBV5-1 and TRBJ1-2, is KAGVTQTPRYLIKTRGQQVTLSCSPISGHRSVSWYQQTPGQGLQFLFEYFSETQRNKGNFPGRFSGRQFSNSRSEMNVSTLELGDSALYLCASKGGDTLIYGYTFGSGTRLTVV.

Details on this clone: At the DNA level, this CDR3 is encoded by other sequences in the same sample as well. The chain employs TRBV5-4 and TRBJ2-5; 9 bases align to TRBD1. In germline, CDR1 is SGHNT, CDR2 YYREEE (reference sequence). The CDR3 runs to 14 residues. With 4 bases clipped from V and 4 bases from J, the junction kept 5 bases outside the gene matches. In nucleotides, the CDR3 is TGTGCCAGCAGCCCGACAGGGGGTCGAGAGACCCAGTACTTC. Its protein product is CASSPTGGRETQYF. Full variable domain (rest looked up from reference TRBV5-4 and TRBJ2-5): ETGVTQSPTHLIKTRGQQVTLRCSSQSGHNTVSWYQQALGQGPQFIFQYYREEENGRGNFPPRFSGLQFPNYSSELNVNALELDDSALYLCASSPTGGRETQYFGPGTRLLVL.

The chain is built from TRBV28 and TRBJ2-1; D not certain. This CDR3 is built from 12 residues. The V gene's germline CDR1 is MDHEN and CDR2 SYDVKM. Between the trimmed V and J ends, which lost 8 bases and 3 bases, there was a span of 8 bases. CDR3 protein: CASGPGYNEQFF. The CDR3 DNA sequence: TGTGCCAGCGGACCGGGCTACAATGAGCAGTTCTTC.

V gene TRBV11-1 combines with J gene TRBJ2-3; D gene ambiguous. CDR1 and CDR2 from the germline V gene are SGHAT and FQDESV (reference sequence). This CDR3 has 13 residues. V was trimmed by 3 bases and J by 6 bases, leaving 10 bases between them. In DNA, the CDR3 is TGTGCCAGCAGCTTGGAAAGTTTGGATACGCAGTATTTT. Its protein is CASSLESLDTQYF.

In this sample, this clone turned up once. The sample has other DNA sequences that encode this CDR3 too. V and J are TRBV29-1 and TRBJ2-7, with a tentative D call TRBD1 (6 bases). Germline V CDR1 and CDR2: SQVTM, ANQGSEA. The CDR3 totals 11 residues. V was clipped by 7 bases and J by 4 bases, with 11 bases between them. CDR3 protein: CSAGQTYEQYF. Written as DNA, the CDR3 is TGCAGCGCAGGACAGACTTACGAGCAGTACTTC.

The chain employs TRBV6-1 and TRBJ2-3; the match to TRBD1 covers 9 bases. CDR1 and CDR2 from the germline V gene are MNHNS and SASEGT. V was clipped by 6 bases and J by 6 bases; unmatched bases: 10. The CDR3 is 15 residues long. CDR3 DNA sequence: TGTGCCAGCAGCTACCGGGACAGGGTTATGGATACGCAGTATTTT. Protein: CASSYRDRVMDTQYF.

The chain recombines TRBV6-4 with TRBJ1-2; 8 bases are a match to TRBD1. V lost 0 bases and J lost 6; bases outside the gene matches: 9. The CDR3 totals 16 residues. Germline CDR1 reads MRHNA; CDR2 reads SNTAGT. In DNA form, the CDR3 reads TGTGCCAGCAGTGACTCGCCGGGCGTGGACAGGGATGGCTACACCTTC. It translates to CASSDSPGVDRDGYTF.

The chain couples TRBV5-1 to TRBJ2-1; perhaps TRBD2 as D (5 bases). The CDR3 is 15 residues long. Germline CDR1 and CDR2: SGHRS and YFSETQ. V was trimmed by 1 base and J by 2 bases, leaving 10 bases between them. The CDR3 coding sequence is TGCGCCAGCAGCTTGCGGGAAACAGCCTACAATGAGCAGTTCTTC. It encodes CASSLRETAYNEQFF.

Points on this clone: Other DNA sequences from this sample encode an identical CDR3 as well. The chain uses TRBV2 and TRBJ2-5; D possibly matches TRBD1 or TRBD2 (6 bases each). V lost 4 bases and J lost 5, with 11 bases in between. Germline CDR1 SNHLY, CDR2 FYNNEI. The CDR3 loop spans 13 amino acids. This CDR3 reads CASSGEGGETQYF. The CDR3 nucleotides are TGTGCCAGCAGTGGAGAGGGGGGTGAGACCCAGTACTTC.

The J gene is TRBJ2-3, the V gene TRBV30; 9 bases are shared with TRBD1. Per germline, CDR1 GTSNPN and CDR2 SVGIG (reference sequence). The ends lost 5 bases at V and 5 bases at J; junction bases unmatched: 5. CDR3 size: 13 residues. The CDR3 sequence is CAWVSTGGDTQYF. The DNA for the CDR3 is TGTGCCTGGGTATCGACAGGGGGAGATACGCAGTATTTT.

The chain has TRBV27 and TRBJ1-1; D is uncertain. Trimming removed 0 bases at V and 0 bases at J, with 11 bases between. Germline-derived CDR1 and CDR2 are MNHEY and SMNVEV (reference sequence). The CDR3 has 16 amino acids. The CDR3 loop is CASSLSRLRMNTEAFF. CDR3 nucleotide sequence: TGTGCCAGCAGTTTATCTCGTCTGAGGATGAACACTGAAGCTTTCTTT.

This chain uses TRBV29-1 with TRBJ1-1; a weak D match, TRBD1 (5 bases). V was shortened by 3 bases and J by 10 bases, with 18 bases between the two germline ends. Germline CDR1 and CDR2: SQVTM and ANQGSEA. CDR3 size: 13 residues. The CDR3 reads CSVDGGLPLGAFF. For the CDR3, the DNA is TGCAGCGTTGACGGGGGACTACCCCTCGGAGCTTTCTTT.

This rearrangement joins TRBV28 to TRBJ2-1, with 11 bases that match TRBD2. Trimming at V came to 5 bases and at J to 10 bases, leaving 10 bases not matched to a gene. The CDR3 spans 15 residues. Germline V gene data show CDR1 as MDHEN and CDR2 as SYDVKM. The DNA of the CDR3 is TGTGCCAGCAGTCTGACAGGACTAGCGGGCACAGAGCAGTTCTTC. Its protein is CASSLTGLAGTEQFF.

This clone was recorded only once. Other DNA variants within this sample encode the same CDR3. The CDR3 loop is CASSPGTPQETQYF. CDR3 DNA: TGTGCCAGCTCACCCGGGACACCTCAAGAGACCCAGTACTTC. The V and J genes are TRBV18 and TRBJ2-5; D perhaps matches TRBD1 (6 bases). The V gene's germline CDR1 is KGHSH and CDR2 LQKENI. This CDR3 region has 14 residues. Between the trimmed V and J ends, which lost 3 bases and 2 bases, there was a span of 10 bases.

This chain links TRBV5-6 with TRBJ2-7; TRBD2 might be the D (5 bases). CDR1 SGHDT and CDR2 YYEEEE come from the germline V gene. The CDR3 is 18 amino acids. The V and J ends lost 0 bases and 6 bases respectively, with 25 bases between them. CDR3 DNA sequence: TGTGCCAGCAGCTTGGCCCCTGCGAGTACGGGGTACTTCTTCGAGCAGTACTTC. The encoded protein is CASSLAPASTGYFFEQYF.